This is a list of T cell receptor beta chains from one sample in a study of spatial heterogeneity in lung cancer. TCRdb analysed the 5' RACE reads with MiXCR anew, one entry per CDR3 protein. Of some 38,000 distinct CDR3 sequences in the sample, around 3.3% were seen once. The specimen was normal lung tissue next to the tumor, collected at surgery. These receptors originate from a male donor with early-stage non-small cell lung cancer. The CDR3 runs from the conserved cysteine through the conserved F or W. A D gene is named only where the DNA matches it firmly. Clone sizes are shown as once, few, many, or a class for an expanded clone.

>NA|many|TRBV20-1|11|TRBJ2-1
CSARAVGEQFF
TGCAGTGCTAGGGCAGTCGGCGAGCAGTTCTTC
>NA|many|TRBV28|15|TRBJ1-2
CASTPTGPFNYGYTF
TGTGCCAGCACCCCGACAGGCCCTTTCAACTATGGCTACACCTTC
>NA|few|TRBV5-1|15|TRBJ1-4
CASSLVSGANEKLFF
TGCGCCAGCAGCTTGGTTTCTGGGGCGAATGAAAAACTGTTTTTT
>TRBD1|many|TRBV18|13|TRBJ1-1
CASSSQGVTEAFF
TGTGCCAGCTCATCACAGGGGGTCACTGAAGCTTTCTTT
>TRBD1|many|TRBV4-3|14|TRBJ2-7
CASSQGTASYEQYF
TGCGCCAGCAGCCAGGGGACAGCCTCCTACGAGCAGTACTTC
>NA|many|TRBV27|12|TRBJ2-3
CASSSYRDTQYF
TGTGCCAGCAGTTCCTACAGAGATACGCAGTATTTT
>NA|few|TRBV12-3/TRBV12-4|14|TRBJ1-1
CASTRDGPSTEAFF
TGTGCCAGCACGCGGGACGGACCAAGCACTGAAGCTTTCTTT
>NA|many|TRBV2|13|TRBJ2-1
CASGLGPYNEQFF
TGTGCCAGCGGGCTGGGCCCCTACAATGAGCAGTTCTTC
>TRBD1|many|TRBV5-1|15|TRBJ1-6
CASSLRPDRDSPLHF
TGCGCCAGCAGCTTGAGGCCCGACAGGGACTCACCCCTCCACTTT
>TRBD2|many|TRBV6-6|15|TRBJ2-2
CASSSRGGPTGELFF
TGTGCCAGCAGTTCTCGGGGGGGGCCCACCGGGGAGCTGTTTTTT
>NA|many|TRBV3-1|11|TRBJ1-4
CASSHAGELFF
TGTGCCAGCAGCCATGCAGGGGAACTGTTTTTT
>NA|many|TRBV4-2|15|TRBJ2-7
CASSPYQGSPYEQYF
TGTGCCAGCAGCCCGTACCAGGGGTCCCCCTACGAGCAGTACTTC
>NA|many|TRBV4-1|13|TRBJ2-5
CASSLTEDATKYF
TGCGCCAGCAGCCTAACAGAGGACGCAACCAAGTACTTC
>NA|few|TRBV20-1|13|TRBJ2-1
CSARGGAYNEQFF
TGCAGTGCTAGAGGCGGGGCCTACAATGAGCAGTTCTTC
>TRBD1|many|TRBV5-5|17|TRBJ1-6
CASSLGSAGGYNSPLHF
TGTGCCAGCAGCTTGGGATCGGCAGGGGGCTATAATTCACCCCTCCACTTT
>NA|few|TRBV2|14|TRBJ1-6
CASSAQKRNSPLHF
TGTGCCAGCAGTGCGCAAAAGAGGAATTCACCCCTCCACTTT
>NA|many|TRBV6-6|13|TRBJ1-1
CASLLTANTEAFF
TGTGCCAGCTTACTGACGGCGAACACTGAAGCTTTCTTT
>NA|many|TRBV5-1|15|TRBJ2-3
CASASFGSQTDTQYF
TGCGCCAGCGCGTCGTTCGGAAGCCAGACAGATACGCAGTATTTT
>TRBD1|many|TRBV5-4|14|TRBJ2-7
CASSFPDRGPEQYF
TGTGCCAGCAGCTTTCCGGACAGGGGTCCCGAGCAGTACTTC
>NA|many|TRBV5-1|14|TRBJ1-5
CASSLDSPNQPQHF
TGCGCCAGCAGCTTGGACAGTCCCAATCAGCCCCAGCATTTT
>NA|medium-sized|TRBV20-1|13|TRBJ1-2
CSATDSFYYGYTF
TGCAGTGCTACGGACAGTTTTTACTATGGCTACACCTTC
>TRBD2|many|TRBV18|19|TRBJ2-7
CASSPSGTSGSSRSYEQYF
TGTGCCAGCTCACCCTCCGGGACTAGCGGGAGTTCAAGGTCCTACGAGCAGTACTTC
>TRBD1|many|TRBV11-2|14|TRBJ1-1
CASSLDRDTYEAFF
TGTGCCAGCAGTCTTGACAGGGACACATATGAAGCTTTCTTT
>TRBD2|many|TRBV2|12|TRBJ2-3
CASSERDYKSHF
TGTGCCAGCAGTGAAAGGGACTACAAAAGCCATTTT
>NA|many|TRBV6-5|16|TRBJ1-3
CASSPISTVSGNTIYF
TGTGCCAGCAGCCCCATCTCAACAGTCTCTGGAAACACCATATATTTT
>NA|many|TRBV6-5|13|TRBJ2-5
CASSYSKRGTQYF
TGTGCCAGCAGTTACTCGAAACGAGGGACCCAGTACTTC
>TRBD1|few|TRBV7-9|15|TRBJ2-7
CASSSNRQGSYEQYF
TGTGCCAGCAGCTCAAATAGACAGGGCTCCTACGAGCAGTACTTC
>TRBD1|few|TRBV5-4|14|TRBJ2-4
CASSPTGQGNIQYF
TGTGCCAGCAGCCCAACGGGACAGGGAAACATTCAGTACTTC
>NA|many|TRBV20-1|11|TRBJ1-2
CSALLNYGYTF
TGCAGTGCTCTGCTTAACTATGGCTACACCTTC
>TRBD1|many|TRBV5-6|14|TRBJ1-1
CASSIDRGYTEAFF
TGTGCCAGCAGTATTGACAGGGGGTACACTGAAGCTTTCTTT